This T cell receptor beta chain was found in a study of immune evolution from preneoplasia to lung adenocarcinoma. This clone was recorded only once. The assay was immunoSEQ multiplex PCR, and TCRdb's table has in-frame clones only and misses some. Of about 4,900 clones listed, about 76% were seen once; the top ten hold roughly 10%. This sequence originates from a person between 60 and 80 years old with lung adenocarcinoma. The sequencing input was FFPE minimally invasive lung adenocarcinoma tissue.

CDR3 loop: CARSSRALRRDQPQHF. In DNA, the CDR3 is TGTGCCAGAAGCTCACGGGCACTAAGGCGCGATCAGCCCCAGCATTTT. The rearrangement links TRBV5-3 to TRBJ1-5; D gene ambiguous. TRBV5-3 is designated an ORF whose function remains uncertain. V was shortened by 3 bases and J by 5 bases, with 18 bases between the two germline ends. This CDR3 is 16 amino acids long.